This TCR beta chain was found in a study of cytomegalovirus exposure and HLA in healthy donors. This clone was observed a single time. Antigen specificity is unknown. Study-wide findings and caveats: Clonal expansion was found to be greater in HLA-associated TCR beta chains than in equally common others in a later analysis. The listing of 150 to 200 TCR beta chains classed them as cytomegalovirus-associated.

Germline CDR1 LNHDA, CDR2 SQIVND (reference sequence). The CDR3 consists of 13 residues. V lost 2 bases to trimming and J lost 6 bases, with 10 bases between them. In the PCR, 60 Vbeta and 13 Jbeta primers were used. In the study's own analysis: Roughly 83 million unique TCR beta chains, roughly 11 million of them shared, were counted by a later analysis. The table came from immunoSEQ multiplex PCR; TCRdb's copy has only in-frame clones and leaves some out. Clone size and the V and J calls come from that table; the DNA yielded D and trimming. This table has roughly 170,000 clones, around four fifths appearing once.

The sequence was obtained from a man aged 45-65 years in good health and CMV-seronegative. This chain joins TRBV19 and TRBJ1-1; D not certain. Sample: PBMCs. In DNA, the CDR3 is TGTGCCAGTAGTATAAGTCTTTCGGCTGAAGCTTTCTTT. It codes for CASSISLSAEAFF. The full variable domain, rest sourced from reference TRBV19 and TRBJ1-1, is DGGITQSPKYLFRKEGQNVTLSCEQNLNHDAMYWYRQDPGQGLRLIYYSQIVNDFQKGDIAEGYSVSREKKESFPLTVTSAQKNPTAFYLCASSISLSAEAFFGQGTRLTVV.